This T cell receptor beta chain was found in a study of T cells in Graves' hyperthyroidism and ophthalmopathy. Ten or more counts support this clonotype. Trimming took 2 bases from V and 1 from J; bases not matched to a gene: 1. The CDR3 covers 15 residues. From germline, CDR1 is MDHEN and CDR2 SYDVKM. The CDR3 regions of TCR beta were amplified from RNA transcripts. TCR CDR3 regions were first amplified by RT-PCR with HTBI primers. In TCRdb, the multiplex PCR reads were re-called with MiXCR into one record per CDR3 protein. The table has 250,000 to 300,000 distinct CDR3 sequences, less than 15% seen once.

This TCR was sampled from a woman between 25 and 40 years old with Graves' hyperthyroidism that later progressed to Graves' ophthalmopathy. The V and J genes are TRBV28 and TRBJ2-7; 11 nucleotides line up with TRBD2. Sequencing was carried out using blood. The CDR3: CASSLTSGGSYEQYF. In nucleotides, the CDR3 is TGTGCCAGCAGTTTAACTAGCGGGGGATCCTACGAGCAGTACTTC. The full variable domain, completed using reference TRBV28 and TRBJ2-7, is DVKVTQSSRYLVKRTGEKVFLECVQDMDHENMFWYRQDPGLGLRLIYFSYDVKMKEKGDIPEGYSVSREKKERFSLILESASTNQTSMYLCASSLTSGGSYEQYFGPGTRLTVT.